Sequencing of this T cell receptor (beta chain) was carried out in a study of response to subunit inactivated influenza vaccine. Via MiXCR, TCRdb re-called the RT-PCR reads, giving one row per CDR3 protein. Among about 160,000 distinct CDR3 sequences listed, about 10% were seen once. After removal of 6 bases from V and 4 bases from J, the junction contained 7 bases not matched to a gene. CDR1 is SQVTM, CDR2 ANQGSEA, per germline. This CDR3 has 14 amino acids. At least ten counts were recorded for this clonotype. The sequenced sample was CD8+ T cells sorted from PBMCs, obtained less than 30 months after vaccination. The chain combines TRBV29-1 with TRBJ2-2; 8 bases map to TRBD1. This receptor was taken from a man aged 45-69 years who received an inactivated influenza vaccine. The DNA for the CDR3 is TGCAGCGTATTCCAGGGGGCTAGCACCGGGGAGCTGTTTTTT. It codes for CSVFQGASTGELFF.